This section outlines one T cell receptor (beta chain) sequence together with its context. The target of this receptor is not known. Base qualities are not recorded, but no much larger clone differs from it by a single base. The junction shows trimming of 1 base on V and 13 bases on J, and the gene matches do not reach 9 bases of it. Taken from cysteine to phenylalanine, the CDR3 has 13 residues. The CDR3 DNA has 39 bases and is translated from base 1. This sample was included in a study of blood T cell repertoires in COVID-19 (dated by TCRdb to 2020 to 2021). Some background on the complete study: Samples covering the acute and convalescent phases of COVID-19 were provided by collaborators in the United States, Italy and Spain. The prospective study material was composed of cDNA or gDNA derived from T cells, B-cell-depleted T cells, or PBMCs. Subjects who had been exposed to COVID-19, were actively infected with it, or had recovered from it provided the deeply sampled blood TCRbeta repertoires that made up the dataset. The repertoires were released in a freely available public database meant as a resource for research on the immune response to SARS-CoV-2. The samples were drawn from two sources: the first 160 participants of the ongoing ImmuneRACE study, and 1,200 or so subjects contributed by 6 global collaborators. Sample metadata almost always included a de-identified subject ID, COVID-19 status, age in years and sex. Where available, HLA class I and class II types were obtained from metadata supplied by the sample provider rather than from assay-based typing.

Points the paper makes about the study in general: Clinical and demographic metadata were provided uncurated, with the amount varying by source and participant.

Participants in the prospective study were aged roughly 18 to 89 years, lived in under 30 United States geographic areas, and enrolled through a virtual design. In the prospective study, cohorts were assigned on the basis of participant-reported clinical history obtained from a screening survey and a study questionnaire. Recovered participants in ImmuneRACE Cohort 3 were defined as having two consecutive negative NP/OP PCR tests, clearance from a healthcare professional, or resolution of symptoms. Mobile phlebotomists in the prospective study collected whole blood, serum and a nasopharyngeal or oropharyngeal swab from every participant. Over a roughly two-month period, participants in the prospective study had the option of providing additional blood draws and questionnaires. Blood samples from the prospective study were shipped frozen or at room temperature prior to DNA extraction. TCRbeta CDR3 regions were amplified from genomic DNA using the immunoSEQ Assay, a bias-controlled multiplex PCR. The paper's processing steps were these. Within the assay, amplification of reference gene primers was used to estimate how many nucleated cells each sample contained. To quantify the absolute abundance of each unique TCRbeta CDR3 rearrangement, sequence reads were collapsed and filtered. For each sample, productive Simpson clonality was calculated as the square root of Simpson's diversity index over productive rearrangements. TCRdb limited this immuneACCESS table to in-frame rearrangements with V and J called. A share of clones is missing; checked studies link under half to unresolved V genes, and the rest is unexplained. V and J calls and clone size are copied from that table; D and trimming were computed from the DNA. The sample records 130,000 to 150,000 clones, about four fifths of which are singletons. More than 8.5% of the sample rests with the top ten.

This sequence uses TRBV12-3 or TRBV12-4 and TRBJ1-2; 7 junctional bases match TRBD1. Sequencing was performed on PBMCs or T cells enriched from blood (not recorded which). The clonotype was recovered from a man aged 45 to 65 who had recovered from COVID-19. The CDR3 region: CASSLVDRRQGTF. At the DNA level, the sequence is TGTGCCAGCAGTTTAGTGGACAGGAGGCAGGGCACCTTC.